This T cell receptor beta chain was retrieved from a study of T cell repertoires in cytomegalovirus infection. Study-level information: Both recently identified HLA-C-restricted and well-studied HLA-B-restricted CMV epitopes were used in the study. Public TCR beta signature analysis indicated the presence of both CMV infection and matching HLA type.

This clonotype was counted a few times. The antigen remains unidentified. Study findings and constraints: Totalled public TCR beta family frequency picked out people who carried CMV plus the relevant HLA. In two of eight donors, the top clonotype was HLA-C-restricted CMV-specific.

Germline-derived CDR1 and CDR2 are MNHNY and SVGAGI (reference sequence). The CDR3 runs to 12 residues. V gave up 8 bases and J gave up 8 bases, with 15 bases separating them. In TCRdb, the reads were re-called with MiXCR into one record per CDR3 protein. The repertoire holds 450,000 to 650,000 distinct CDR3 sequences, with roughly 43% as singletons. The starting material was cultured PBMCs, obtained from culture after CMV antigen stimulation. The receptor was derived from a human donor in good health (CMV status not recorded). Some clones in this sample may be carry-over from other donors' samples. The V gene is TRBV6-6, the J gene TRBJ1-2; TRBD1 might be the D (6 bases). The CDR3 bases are TGTGCCAGCGGACGGGGGGCTCAGGGCTACACCTTC. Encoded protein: CASGRGAQGYTF.